The present T cell receptor (beta chain) was sequenced within a study of T cell responses to AZD1222 COVID-19 vaccine. Findings of the study overall: Once two AZD1222 doses were given, Spike-specific TCR breadth and depth went up.

Using immunoSEQ multiplex PCR, the repertoire was profiled, and TCRdb retains in-frame clones only, with some absent. The table includes under 150,000 clones, around nine tenths detected once. The germline CDR1 and CDR2 sequences are SGDLS and YYNGEE. The CDR3 runs to 15 residues. V gave up 4 bases and J gave up 6 bases; unmatched junction bases: 8. With regard to this clone: Its antigen is not known.

This specimen was peripheral blood, taken on day 0 of AZD1222 vaccination. The sequence came from an adult in good health. The chain employs TRBV9 and TRBJ1-4, with 8 bases matching TRBD1. Written as DNA, the CDR3 is TGTGCCAGCAGCTCCGGGGACAGGCCGCATGAAAAACTGTTTTTT. This encodes CASSSGDRPHEKLFF.